The present T cell receptor (beta chain) was sequenced within a study of identical twins. Study-wide results and caveats: Insertions were fewer in abundant cord blood beta clonotypes, whereas memory repertoires showed none of this pattern.

All donors comprised healthy Caucasians. The CDR3 has 15 amino acids. V gave up 3 bases and J gave up 0 bases, with 12 bases separating them. Germline values: CDR1 ENHRY, CDR2 SYGVKD. This clonotype showed up just a few times. Its antigen is not identified. Addition of a universal primer site occurred through template switching, and cDNA carried unique molecular identifiers. One entry per CDR3 protein results from TCRdb running MiXCR on the 5' RACE reads. The sample records 500,000 or so distinct CDR3 sequences, more than 13% being singletons. These data were likewise used in another study, on yellow fever vaccine responses in identical twins.

The TCR sequence derives from a woman in her late teens or twenties in good health. The chain has TRBV10-3 and TRBJ2-7; D possibly corresponds to TRBD1 (6 bases). Sequencing used CD4+ T cells sorted from blood. The CDR3 protein is CAISDQDSPSYEQYF. DNA of the CDR3: TGTGCCATCAGTGACCAGGACAGCCCCTCCTACGAGCAGTACTTC.